The rows below give T cell receptor beta chains drawn from one sample of a study of cytomegalovirus exposure and HLA in healthy donors. Sequencing was performed with immunoSEQ multiplex PCR; in TCRdb, only in-frame clones are kept and a portion is missing. The sample lists about 130,000 clones; over 70% were seen once. Sample: PBMCs. The origin of the receptors is a woman between 50 and 59 years old in good health and CMV-seronegative. Both conserved end residues are part of each CDR3. The order of the fields is D gene, clone size, J gene, V gene, CDR3 protein, CDR3 DNA. D genes are given only for firm matches. The listing skips clone size in some rows; elsewhere it reads once, few, many or a size class.

d_call: -; clone_size: -; j_call: TRBJ2-5; v_call: TRBV27; cdr3_aa: CARRGETQYF; cdr3_nt: TGTGCCAGAAGGGGGGAGACCCAGTACTTC
d_call: -; clone_size: once; j_call: TRBJ2-2; v_call: TRBV5-4; cdr3_aa: CASSPGWNTGELFF; cdr3_nt: TGTGCCAGCAGCCCAGGCTGGAACACCGGGGAGCTGTTTTTT
d_call: -; clone_size: -; j_call: TRBJ1-5; v_call: TRBV19; cdr3_aa: CASSIQGQPQHF; cdr3_nt: TGTGCCAGTAGTATACAGGGACAGCCCCAGCATTTT
d_call: TRBD1; clone_size: -; j_call: TRBJ1-1; v_call: TRBV11-3; cdr3_aa: CASSPGQADTEAFF; cdr3_nt: TGTGCCAGCAGCCCCGGACAGGCTGACACTGAAGCTTTCTTT
d_call: TRBD1; clone_size: -; j_call: TRBJ2-7; v_call: TRBV5-1; cdr3_aa: CASRGQGLYEQYF; cdr3_nt: TGCGCCAGCAGGGGACAGGGATTGTACGAGCAGTACTTC
d_call: -; clone_size: -; j_call: TRBJ2-7; v_call: TRBV9; cdr3_aa: CASSVDGSGEQYF; cdr3_nt: TGTGCCAGCAGCGTAGACGGTAGCGGTGAGCAGTACTTC
d_call: -; clone_size: few; j_call: TRBJ2-7; v_call: TRBV27; cdr3_aa: CASSLFRGSYEQYF; cdr3_nt: TGTGCCAGCAGTTTGTTTCGGGGGTCCTACGAGCAGTACTTC
d_call: TRBD1; clone_size: few; j_call: TRBJ2-1; v_call: TRBV4-3; cdr3_aa: CASSQTGDEQFF; cdr3_nt: TGCGCCAGCAGCCAAACAGGGGATGAGCAGTTCTTC
d_call: TRBD2; clone_size: -; j_call: TRBJ2-5; v_call: TRBV11-2; cdr3_aa: CASSATPLAGVETQYF; cdr3_nt: TGTGCCAGCAGCGCCACCCCCCTAGCGGGAGTGGAGACCCAGTACTTC
d_call: TRBD2; clone_size: few; j_call: TRBJ2-1; v_call: TRBV19; cdr3_aa: CASSTPGGLAGAYNEQFF; cdr3_nt: TGTGCCAGTAGTACCCCCGGCGGACTAGCGGGAGCCTACAATGAGCAGTTCTTC
d_call: -; clone_size: -; j_call: TRBJ1-1; v_call: TRBV5-1; cdr3_aa: CASSLSPGGNTEAFF; cdr3_nt: TGCGCCAGCAGCTTGTCACCGGGGGGGAACACTGAAGCTTTCTTT
d_call: -; clone_size: few; j_call: TRBJ1-2; v_call: TRBV2; cdr3_aa: CASSETGLGYTF; cdr3_nt: TGTGCCAGCAGTGAAACTGGTTTGGGCTACACCTTC
d_call: -; clone_size: few; j_call: TRBJ2-7; v_call: TRBV6-5; cdr3_aa: CATWEAFPSGEQYF; cdr3_nt: TGTGCCACCTGGGAGGCTTTCCCCTCTGGCGAGCAGTACTTC
d_call: -; clone_size: -; j_call: TRBJ2-1; v_call: TRBV9; cdr3_aa: CASSVDDFGSYNEQFF; cdr3_nt: TGTGCCAGCAGCGTAGACGACTTTGGCTCCTACAATGAGCAGTTCTTC
d_call: TRBD2; clone_size: once; j_call: TRBJ2-7; v_call: TRBV6-1; cdr3_aa: CASQITLAGGYEQYF; cdr3_nt: TGTGCCAGCCAGATCACGCTAGCGGGAGGCTACGAGCAGTACTTC
d_call: -; clone_size: -; j_call: TRBJ2-7; v_call: TRBV7-9; cdr3_aa: CASSRALTSSYEQYF; cdr3_nt: TGTGCCAGCAGCCGGGCCCTGACTAGCTCCTACGAGCAGTACTTC
d_call: -; clone_size: once; j_call: TRBJ2-1; v_call: TRBV4-3; cdr3_aa: CASSASGYNEQFF; cdr3_nt: TGCGCCAGCAGCGCCTCCGGTTACAATGAGCAGTTCTTC
d_call: TRBD1; clone_size: -; j_call: TRBJ2-4; v_call: TRBV7-2; cdr3_aa: CASRIQTGNIQYF; cdr3_nt: TGTGCCAGCAGAATTCAGACAGGGAACATTCAGTACTTC
d_call: TRBD2; clone_size: once; j_call: TRBJ2-7; v_call: TRBV7-2; cdr3_aa: CASSLGTSLYEQYF; cdr3_nt: TGTGCCAGCAGCCTCGGGACTAGCCTTTACGAGCAGTACTTC
d_call: TRBD1; clone_size: once; j_call: TRBJ1-4; v_call: TRBV28; cdr3_aa: CASGNRGQAATNEKLFF; cdr3_nt: TGTGCCAGCGGAAACAGGGGACAGGCTGCAACTAATGAAAAACTGTTTTTT
d_call: -; clone_size: once; j_call: TRBJ1-2; v_call: TRBV9; cdr3_aa: CASSVGGADWGYTF; cdr3_nt: TGTGCCAGCAGCGTAGGGGGAGCGGATTGGGGCTACACCTTC
d_call: -; clone_size: -; j_call: TRBJ2-1; v_call: TRBV19; cdr3_aa: CASSIDRGNEQFF; cdr3_nt: TGTGCCAGTAGTATAGACAGGGGCAATGAGCAGTTCTTC
d_call: -; clone_size: -; j_call: TRBJ2-7; v_call: TRBV11-2; cdr3_aa: CASSSHSYEQYF; cdr3_nt: TGTGCCAGCAGCTCCCACTCCTACGAGCAGTACTTC
d_call: -; clone_size: -; j_call: TRBJ2-7; v_call: TRBV28; cdr3_aa: CASSFPGGSYEQYF; cdr3_nt: TGTGCCAGCAGTTTTCCCGGCGGATCCTACGAGCAGTACTTC
d_call: TRBD2; clone_size: -; j_call: TRBJ2-3; v_call: TRBV4-3; cdr3_aa: CASSQDYGRRTTDTQYF; cdr3_nt: TGCGCCAGCAGCCAAGATTACGGGAGGAGGACCACAGATACGCAGTATTTT
d_call: TRBD1; clone_size: -; j_call: TRBJ1-4; v_call: TRBV28; cdr3_aa: CASSVGGEEKLFF; cdr3_nt: TGTGCCAGCAGTGTAGGGGGCGAGGAAAAACTGTTTTTT
d_call: TRBD1; clone_size: -; j_call: TRBJ1-2; v_call: TRBV4-3; cdr3_aa: CASSNWDRGNYGYTF; cdr3_nt: TGCGCCAGCAGCAATTGGGACAGGGGAAACTATGGCTACACCTTC
d_call: -; clone_size: -; j_call: TRBJ2-5; v_call: TRBV7-2; cdr3_aa: CASSFSGVQETQYF; cdr3_nt: TGTGCCAGCAGCTTTTCAGGGGTACAAGAGACCCAGTACTTC
d_call: -; clone_size: -; j_call: TRBJ2-7; v_call: TRBV4-3; cdr3_aa: CASSQALVNSYEQYF; cdr3_nt: TGCGCCAGCAGCCAAGCCCTAGTTAACTCCTACGAGCAGTACTTC
d_call: -; clone_size: few; j_call: TRBJ1-1; v_call: TRBV19; cdr3_aa: CASSIDPTEGEAFF; cdr3_nt: TGTGCCAGTAGTATAGACCCCACAGAGGGTGAAGCTTTCTTT
d_call: TRBD2; clone_size: -; j_call: TRBJ2-7; v_call: TRBV28; cdr3_aa: CAVRLAGGFEQYF; cdr3_nt: TGTGCCGTCCGACTAGCGGGAGGTTTCGAGCAGTACTTC
d_call: TRBD2; clone_size: -; j_call: TRBJ2-1; v_call: TRBV30; cdr3_aa: CAWSLGTSHYNEQFF; cdr3_nt: TGTGCCTGGAGTCTTGGGACTAGCCACTACAATGAGCAGTTCTTC
d_call: TRBD1; clone_size: -; j_call: TRBJ2-3; v_call: TRBV7-9; cdr3_aa: CASSLADRDQNTQYF; cdr3_nt: TGTGCCAGCAGCTTAGCAGACAGGGACCAGAATACGCAGTATTTT
d_call: -; clone_size: -; j_call: TRBJ2-2; v_call: TRBV7-3; cdr3_aa: CASSLVADGELFF; cdr3_nt: TGTGCCAGCAGCTTAGTGGCGGACGGGGAGCTGTTTTTT
d_call: -; clone_size: -; j_call: TRBJ2-7; v_call: TRBV7-2; cdr3_aa: CASSAGRLGEQYF; cdr3_nt: TGTGCCAGCAGCGCAGGGCGTCTCGGCGAGCAGTACTTC
d_call: -; clone_size: -; j_call: TRBJ2-7; v_call: TRBV7-9; cdr3_aa: CASSFPNSAGENSDYEQYF; cdr3_nt: TGTGCCAGCAGCTTCCCGAACTCGGCAGGCGAAAATTCGGACTACGAGCAGTACTTC
d_call: -; clone_size: -; j_call: TRBJ2-7; v_call: TRBV6-5; cdr3_aa: CASTQGYEQYF; cdr3_nt: TGTGCCAGCACCCAGGGCTACGAGCAGTACTTC
d_call: -; clone_size: -; j_call: TRBJ1-1; v_call: TRBV6-5; cdr3_aa: CASGRNTEAFF; cdr3_nt: TGTGCCAGCGGGAGGAACACTGAAGCTTTCTTT
d_call: -; clone_size: -; j_call: TRBJ1-1; v_call: TRBV28; cdr3_aa: CASSLSTGLNTEAFF; cdr3_nt: TGTGCCAGCAGTTTGTCGACAGGACTGAACACTGAAGCTTTCTTT
d_call: TRBD1; clone_size: few; j_call: TRBJ1-2; v_call: TRBV28; cdr3_aa: CASSFSPRGYGYTF; cdr3_nt: TGTGCCAGCAGTTTTTCTCCCAGGGGGTATGGCTACACCTTC
d_call: -; clone_size: -; j_call: TRBJ1-1; v_call: TRBV29-1; cdr3_aa: CSVIGQINTEAFF; cdr3_nt: TGCAGCGTTATAGGACAGATTAACACTGAAGCTTTCTTT
d_call: TRBD2; clone_size: -; j_call: TRBJ2-7; v_call: TRBV11-2; cdr3_aa: CASSLFLAGETEYEQYF; cdr3_nt: TGTGCCAGCAGCTTATTCTTAGCGGGAGAAACAGAGTACGAGCAGTACTTC
d_call: -; clone_size: -; j_call: TRBJ1-1; v_call: TRBV14; cdr3_aa: CASSQEAVRGRMNTEAFF; cdr3_nt: TGTGCCAGCAGCCAAGAGGCGGTCAGGGGCCGCATGAACACTGAAGCTTTCTTT
d_call: TRBD2; clone_size: -; j_call: TRBJ2-7; v_call: TRBV30; cdr3_aa: CAWRMGAAGGSYEQYF; cdr3_nt: TGTGCCTGGAGGATGGGTGCAGCGGGAGGTTCCTACGAGCAGTACTTC
d_call: TRBD2; clone_size: -; j_call: TRBJ2-7; v_call: TRBV28; cdr3_aa: CASSSPAGDVGEQYF; cdr3_nt: TGTGCCAGCAGTTCTCCAGCGGGAGACGTCGGCGAGCAGTACTTC